The sequence of this TCR beta chain was determined in a study of blood T cell repertoires in COVID-19. Study at large: T cells, B-cell-depleted T cells, or PBMCs supplied cDNA or gDNA.

Original processing methods: Researchers report that nucleated cell counts were estimated from reference gene primer amplification. The table came from immunoSEQ multiplex PCR; TCRdb's copy has only in-frame clones and leaves some out. V, J and clone size are taken as reported in that table, and D and trimming were inferred from the DNA itself. The sample has some 130,000 clones, 75% to 90% seen once; the top ten hold 4.3%. Only one count was recorded for this clone. The CDR3 sequence is 14 residues long. Germline CDR1 and CDR2: SGHAT and FQDESV (reference sequence). Trimming removed 5 bases from V and 4 bases from J, with 15 bases in between.

The sequence derives from a human donor in a cohort sampled during active COVID-19. The sample consisted of peripheral blood. The chain joins TRBV11-1 to TRBJ2-7; a weak D match, TRBD2 (6 bases). CDR3: CASSPLLGGYEQYV. As DNA, the CDR3 is TGTGCCAGCAGCCCACTTTTGGGAGGTTACGAGCAGTACGTC.